The TCR beta chain described here comes from a study of glioma-infiltrating T cells (dated by TCRdb to between 2015 and 2016). As for the study more broadly: TCR alpha- and beta-chain repertoires were sequenced from glioma tissue, non-neoplastic brain tissue and matched peripheral blood mononuclear cells. To measure divergence between tissue and blood T-cell populations, each tissue-infiltrating repertoire was compared with the peripheral blood repertoire of the same patient. The paired cohort comprised three low-grade glioma patients, eight or nine primary glioblastoma patients and three non-glioma patients contributing non-neoplastic brain tissue.

Unmatched junction bases come to 9, with V trimmed by 2 bases and J by 0 bases. CDR1 and CDR2 are read off the germline V gene as SGHVS and FQNEAQ. Its CDR3 holds 17 amino acids, cysteine through phenylalanine. CDR3 DNA is the only sequence kept; it has 51 bases, read in frame from the first base. Paper-wide results and their limitations: Only a very small number of CDR3 sequences turned up in both tissue and blood, a result put down to high CDR3 diversity combined with limited sampling. VJ-independent divergence between tissue and blood was below expectation in non-neoplastic patients but above expectation in all gliomas, especially low-grade gliomas. Small numbers underpinned the group comparisons: roughly 8 glioblastoma patients, three low-grade glioma patients and three non-neoplastic patients.

This clonotype was detected only a few times. No cognate antigen has been identified for it. No clone much larger than this one lies a single base away; base qualities are absent. The iRepertoire nested amplicon-rescue multiplex PCR (arm-PCR) platform was used to amplify TCR alpha and beta CDR3 regions from RNA. For one-step reverse transcription and amplification, 100-400 ng of tissue mRNA or PBMC total RNA was used as input. Following bead purification, Illumina adapters were added through a secondary multiplex PCR, and the libraries were then gel-purified between 200 and 400 bp. Libraries carried internal 6-nucleotide barcodes used for demultiplexing. Sequencing of the libraries was done on an Illumina MiSeq using 2x220 or 2x250 nucleotide paired-end reads. Regarding the original processing steps: Paired reads were merged with FLASH 1.2.11 and aligned to the GRCh37 human genome with BWA-MEM before extracting TRA and TRB reads. An IMGT-derived reference of cassette sequences and CDR3 motifs, with pseudogenes included, was used for V and J assignment. Reads were translated in three frames, and productive CDR3s were defined by a C…FGXG motif without stop codons. A clonotype was defined as a unique combination of a V-J cassette pair and a CDR3 amino acid sequence. Reads were filtered by Hamming distance, with the threshold set by the sequence error rate of each sample in mapped regions. Starting from the raw public reads, TCRdb applied fastp trimming at Q25, assembled clones with MiXCR and retained in-frame beta chains. One record per CDR3 amino acid sequence lists the most common genes and DNA. V and J calls and clone size were set by TCRdb, not the authors. The sample has around 100,000 distinct CDR3 sequences on record, approximately 28% of them singletons. Roughly 46% of the sample goes to the ten largest clones.

The rearranged segments are TRBV7-8 and TRBJ1-2; 7 nucleotides in the junction match TRBD1. The source is a human donor with low-grade glioma or glioblastoma, undergoing nonglioma brain surgery, or in good health (not recorded which). The specimen sequenced was glioma tissue, nonneoplastic brain tissue, or PBMCs (not recorded which). The CDR3 amino acid sequence is: CASSLQTGTMTNYGYTF. The base sequence is TGTGCCAGCAGCTTACAGACAGGGACAATGACTAACTATGGCTACACCTTC.